This T cell receptor beta chain was documented in a study of tumour-infiltrating T cells in Burkitt lymphoma. Study-level information: Patients covered every epidemiological subtype of Burkitt lymphoma.

V lost 1 base to trimming and J lost 4 bases; unmatched junction nucleotides: 2. The CDR3 loop spans 15 amino acids. Germline CDR1 reads SGHVS; CDR2 reads FNYEAQ. Only in-frame clones appear in the TCRdb table, and some are missing; sequencing was by immunoSEQ multiplex PCR. This sample carries around 50,000 clones, about a third of them seen once, and the ten largest clones take 2.9%. Material for sequencing was tumor tissue. The V call is TRBV7-6, the J call TRBJ2-7, with 12 nucleotides matching TRBD2. This receptor was obtained from a human donor with Burkitt lymphoma. CDR3 nucleotides: TGTGCCAGCAGCTTAGAAGGGACTAGCGGGTACGAGCAGTACTTC. Translating gives CASSLEGTSGYEQYF.